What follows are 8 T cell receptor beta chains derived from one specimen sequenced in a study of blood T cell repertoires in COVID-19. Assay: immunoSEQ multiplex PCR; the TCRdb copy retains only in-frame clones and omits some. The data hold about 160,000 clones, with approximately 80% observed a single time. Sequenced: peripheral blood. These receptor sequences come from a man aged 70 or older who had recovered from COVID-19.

The CDR3 spells CASSSGLGGHEQYF. The CDR3 coding sequence is TGTGCCAGCAGTTCGGGACTAGGTGGCCACGAGCAGTACTTC. This chain connects TRBV27 to TRBJ2-7; the match to TRBD2 covers 8 bases. CDR3 size: 14 residues. V dropped 4 bases and J dropped 5; count of bases not matched to a gene: 7. Germline V lookup: CDR1 MNHEY, CDR2 SMNVEV (reference sequence).

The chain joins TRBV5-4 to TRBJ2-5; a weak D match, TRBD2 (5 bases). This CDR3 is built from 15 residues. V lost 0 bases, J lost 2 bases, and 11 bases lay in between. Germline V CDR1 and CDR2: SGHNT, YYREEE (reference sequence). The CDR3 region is CASSLAGKGQETQYF. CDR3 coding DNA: TGTGCCAGCAGCTTGGCGGGGAAAGGGCAAGAGACCCAGTACTTC.

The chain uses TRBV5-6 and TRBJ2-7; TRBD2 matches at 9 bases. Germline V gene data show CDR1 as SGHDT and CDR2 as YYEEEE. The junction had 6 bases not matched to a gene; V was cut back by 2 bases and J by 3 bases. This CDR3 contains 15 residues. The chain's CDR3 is CASSFQREAVYEQYF. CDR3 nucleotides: TGTGCCAGCAGCTTTCAGCGGGAGGCCGTCTACGAGCAGTACTTC.

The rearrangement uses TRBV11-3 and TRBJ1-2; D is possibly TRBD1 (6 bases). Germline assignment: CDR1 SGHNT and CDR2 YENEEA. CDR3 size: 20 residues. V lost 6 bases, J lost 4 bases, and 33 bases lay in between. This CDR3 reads CASSTRRKSGGREVFYGYTF. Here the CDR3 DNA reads TGTGCCAGCAGTACCCGCAGAAAATCGGGGGGGCGCGAGGTATTCTATGGCTACACCTTC.

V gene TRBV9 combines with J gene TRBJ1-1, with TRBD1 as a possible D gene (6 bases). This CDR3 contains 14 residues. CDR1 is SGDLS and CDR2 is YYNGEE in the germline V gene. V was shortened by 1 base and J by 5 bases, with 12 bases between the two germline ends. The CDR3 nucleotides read TGTGCCAGCAGCGTAAGGGGGACAACTACTGAAGCTTTCTTT. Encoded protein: CASSVRGTTTEAFF.

CDR3 loop: CASSLVGTGGTNTGELFF. DNA for the CDR3: TGTGCCAGCAGCTTAGTGGGGACAGGGGGCACGAACACCGGGGAGCTGTTTTTT. This sequence joins TRBV7-2 and TRBJ2-2, with TRBD1 matching 12 bases. CDR3 length: 18 residues. With 1 base clipped from V and 0 bases from J, the junction kept 3 bases outside the gene matches. Germline V gene lookup returns CDR1 SGHTA and CDR2 FQGNSA. Combining the CDR3 with reference TRBV7-2 and TRBJ2-2 gives the whole variable domain GAGVSQSPSNKVTEKGKDVELRCDPISGHTALYWYRQSLGQGLEFLIYFQGNSAPDKSGLPSDRFSAERTGGSVSTLTIQRTQQEDSAVYLCASSLVGTGGTNTGELFFGEGSRLTVL.

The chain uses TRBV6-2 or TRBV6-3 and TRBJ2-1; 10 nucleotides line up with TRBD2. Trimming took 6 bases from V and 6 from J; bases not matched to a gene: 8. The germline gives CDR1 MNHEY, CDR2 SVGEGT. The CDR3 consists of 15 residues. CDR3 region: CASSPGSGRINEQFF. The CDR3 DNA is TGTGCCAGCAGCCCAGGTAGCGGGAGGATCAATGAGCAGTTCTTC.

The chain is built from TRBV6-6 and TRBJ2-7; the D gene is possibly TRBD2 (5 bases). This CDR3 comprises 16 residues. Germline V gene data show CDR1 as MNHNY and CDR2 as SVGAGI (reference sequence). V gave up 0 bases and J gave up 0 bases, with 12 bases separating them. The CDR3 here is CASSYSRAASSYEQYF. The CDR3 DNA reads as TGTGCCAGCAGTTACTCGAGGGCCGCAAGCTCCTACGAGCAGTACTTC.